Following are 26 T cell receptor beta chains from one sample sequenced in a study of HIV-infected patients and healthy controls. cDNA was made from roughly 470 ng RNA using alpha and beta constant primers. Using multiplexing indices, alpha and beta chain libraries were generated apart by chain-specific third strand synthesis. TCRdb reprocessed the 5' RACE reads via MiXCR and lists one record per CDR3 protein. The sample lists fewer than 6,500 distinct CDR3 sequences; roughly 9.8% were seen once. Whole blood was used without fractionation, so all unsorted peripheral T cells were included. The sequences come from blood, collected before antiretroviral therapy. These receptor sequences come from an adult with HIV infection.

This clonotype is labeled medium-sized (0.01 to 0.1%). The CDR3 loop is CASSQDRVDGYTF. CDR3 coding DNA: TGTGCCAGCAGCCAAGACAGGGTAGATGGCTACACCTTC. The chain has TRBV3-1 and TRBJ1-2; possibly TRBD1 for D (5 bases). The CDR3 is made up of 13 amino acids. V lost 0 bases to trimming and J lost 6 bases, with 8 bases between them. Per the germline V gene, CDR1 is LGHDT and CDR2 is YNNKEL (reference sequence).

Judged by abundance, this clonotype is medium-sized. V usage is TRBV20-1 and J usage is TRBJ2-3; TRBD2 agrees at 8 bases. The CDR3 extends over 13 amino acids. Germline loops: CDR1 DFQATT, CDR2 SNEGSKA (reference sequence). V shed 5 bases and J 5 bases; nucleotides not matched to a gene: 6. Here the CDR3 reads CSARGGRIDTQYF. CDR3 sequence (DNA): TGCAGTGCTCGAGGCGGGAGGATAGATACGCAGTATTTT.

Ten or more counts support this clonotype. The CDR3 loop is CASSPQGKTRYGYTF. The CDR3 DNA sequence: TGTGCCAGCAGCCCGCAGGGTAAAACTCGGTATGGCTACACCTTC. J is TRBJ1-2 and V is TRBV6-5; D might be TRBD1 (5 bases). Germline V gene sequence: CDR1 MNHEY, CDR2 SVGAGI. V was cut by 6 bases and J by 5 bases, with 19 bases left in between. The CDR3 sequence is 15 residues long.

The chain's CDR3 is CASSLQLNEKLFF. CDR3 bases: TGTGCCAGCAGTTTACAGCTGAATGAAAAACTGTTTTTT. V usage is TRBV27 and J usage is TRBJ1-4; no reliable D call. Per germline, CDR1 MNHEY and CDR2 SMNVEV (reference sequence). CDR3 size: 13 residues. V was cut by 2 bases and J by 5 bases, with 6 bases left in between.

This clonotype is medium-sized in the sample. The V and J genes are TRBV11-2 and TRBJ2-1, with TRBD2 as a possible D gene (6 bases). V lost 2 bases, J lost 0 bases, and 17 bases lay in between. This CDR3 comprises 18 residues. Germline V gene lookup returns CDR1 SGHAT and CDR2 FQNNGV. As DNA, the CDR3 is TGTGCCAGCAGCTTACGTCCGGCGGGAAGCGTCTCCTACAATGAGCAGTTCTTC. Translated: CASSLRPAGSVSYNEQFF. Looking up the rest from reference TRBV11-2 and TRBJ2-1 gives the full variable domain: EAGVAQSPRYKIIEKRQSVAFWCNPISGHATLYWYQQILGQGPKLLIQFQNNGVVDDSQLPKDRFSAERLKGVDSTLKIQPAKLEDSAVYLCASSLRPAGSVSYNEQFFGPGTRLTVL.

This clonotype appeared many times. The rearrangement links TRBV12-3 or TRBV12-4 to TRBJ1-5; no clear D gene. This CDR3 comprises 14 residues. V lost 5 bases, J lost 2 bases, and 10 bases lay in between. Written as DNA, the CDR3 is TGTGCCAGCAGTCCGGGGAAGGGCAATCAGCCCCAGCATTTT. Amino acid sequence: CASSPGKGNQPQHF.

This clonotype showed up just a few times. The CDR3 is CASSLVLAGEGTQYF. CDR3 DNA: TGCGCCAGCAGCTTGGTTCTAGCGGGAGAAGGGACCCAGTACTTC. J is TRBJ2-5 and V is TRBV5-1, with TRBD2 identical over 10 bases. CDR1 SGHRS and CDR2 YFSETQ come from the germline V gene. Trimming removed 0 bases from V and 7 bases from J; junction bases left unmatched: 6. The CDR3 is 15 amino acids.

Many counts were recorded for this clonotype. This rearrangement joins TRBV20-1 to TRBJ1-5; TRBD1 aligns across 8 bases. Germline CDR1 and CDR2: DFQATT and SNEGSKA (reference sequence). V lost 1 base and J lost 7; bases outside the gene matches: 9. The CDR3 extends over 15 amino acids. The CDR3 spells CSARGLTGGGQPQHF. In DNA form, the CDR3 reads TGCAGTGCTAGAGGGTTAACAGGGGGAGGCCAGCCCCAGCATTTT.

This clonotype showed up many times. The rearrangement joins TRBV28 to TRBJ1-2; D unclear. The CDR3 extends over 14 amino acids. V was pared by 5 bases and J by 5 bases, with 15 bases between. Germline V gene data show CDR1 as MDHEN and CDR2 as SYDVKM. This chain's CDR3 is CASSPSWASYGYTF. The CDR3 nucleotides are TGTGCCAGCAGTCCCTCTTGGGCATCATATGGCTACACCTTC.

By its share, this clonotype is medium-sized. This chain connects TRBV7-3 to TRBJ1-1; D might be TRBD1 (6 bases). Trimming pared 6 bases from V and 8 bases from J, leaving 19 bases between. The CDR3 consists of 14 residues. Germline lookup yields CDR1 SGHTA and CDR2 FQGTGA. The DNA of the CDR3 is TGTGCCAGCAGTTCAAACGGTGGGGGCATGGAAGCTTTCTTT. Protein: CASSSNGGGMEAFF.

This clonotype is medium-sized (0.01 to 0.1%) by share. The CDR3 region is CASTFQGANYGYTF. The CDR3 DNA is TGTGCCAGCACCTTCCAGGGAGCTAACTATGGCTACACCTTC. The chain links TRBV28 to TRBJ1-2; tentative D call: TRBD1 (5 bases). The CDR3 is 14 residues long. Trimming took 7 bases from V and 0 from J, leaving 12 bases between them. Germline values: CDR1 MDHEN, CDR2 SYDVKM.

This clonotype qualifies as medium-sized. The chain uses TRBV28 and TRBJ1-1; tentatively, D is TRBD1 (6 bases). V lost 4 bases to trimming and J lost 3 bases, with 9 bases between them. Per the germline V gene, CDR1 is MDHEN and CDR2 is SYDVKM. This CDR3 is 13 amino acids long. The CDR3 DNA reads TGTGCCAGCAGTTCGGACAGCTACACTGAAGCTTTCTTT. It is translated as CASSSDSYTEAFF.

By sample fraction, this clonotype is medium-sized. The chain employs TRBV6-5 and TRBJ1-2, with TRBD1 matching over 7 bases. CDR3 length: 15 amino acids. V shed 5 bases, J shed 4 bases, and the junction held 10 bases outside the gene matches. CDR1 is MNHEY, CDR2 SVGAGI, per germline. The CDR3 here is CASSPQTGTVYGYTF. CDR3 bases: TGTGCCAGCAGTCCTCAGACAGGGACAGTCTATGGCTACACCTTC.

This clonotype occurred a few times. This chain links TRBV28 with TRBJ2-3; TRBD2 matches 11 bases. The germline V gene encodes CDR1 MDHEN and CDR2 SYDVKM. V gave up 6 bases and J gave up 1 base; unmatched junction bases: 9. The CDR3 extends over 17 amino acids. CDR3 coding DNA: TGTGCCAGCAGGTCGGGACAGGGACTAGCGGGCACAGATACGCAGTATTTT. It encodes CASRSGQGLAGTDTQYF.

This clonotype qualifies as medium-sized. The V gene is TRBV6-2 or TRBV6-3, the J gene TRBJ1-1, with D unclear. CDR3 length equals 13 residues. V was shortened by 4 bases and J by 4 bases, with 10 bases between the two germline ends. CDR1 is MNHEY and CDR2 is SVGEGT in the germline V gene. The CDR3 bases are TGTGCCAGCAGTTTCGGTTCGTTCACTGAAGCTTTCTTT. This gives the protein CASSFGSFTEAFF.

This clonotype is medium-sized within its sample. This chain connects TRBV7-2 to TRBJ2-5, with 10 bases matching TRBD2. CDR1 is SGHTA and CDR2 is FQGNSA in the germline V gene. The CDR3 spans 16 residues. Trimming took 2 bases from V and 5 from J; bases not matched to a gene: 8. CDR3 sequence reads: CASSLCCSGRFETQYF. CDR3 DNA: TGTGCCAGCAGCTTATGTTGTAGCGGGAGGTTCGAGACCCAGTACTTC.

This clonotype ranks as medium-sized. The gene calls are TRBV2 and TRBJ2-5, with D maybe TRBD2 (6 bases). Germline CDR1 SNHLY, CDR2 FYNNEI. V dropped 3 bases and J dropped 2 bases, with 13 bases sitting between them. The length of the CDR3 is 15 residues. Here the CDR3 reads CASSEPGLGQETQYF. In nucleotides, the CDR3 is TGTGCCAGCAGTGAGCCGGGACTTGGGCAAGAGACCCAGTACTTC. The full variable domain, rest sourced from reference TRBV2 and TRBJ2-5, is EPEVTQTPSHQVTQMGQEVILRCVPISNHLYFYWYRQILGQKVEFLVSFYNNEISEKSEIFDDQFSVERPDGSNFTLKIRSTKLEDSAMYFCASSEPGLGQETQYFGPGTRLLVL.

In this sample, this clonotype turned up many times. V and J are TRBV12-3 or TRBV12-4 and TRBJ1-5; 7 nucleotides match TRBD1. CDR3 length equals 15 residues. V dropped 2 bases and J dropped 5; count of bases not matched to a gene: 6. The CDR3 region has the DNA TGTGCCAGCAGTTTAACTTCAGGGGGTTATCAGCCCCAGCATTTT. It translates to CASSLTSGGYQPQHF.

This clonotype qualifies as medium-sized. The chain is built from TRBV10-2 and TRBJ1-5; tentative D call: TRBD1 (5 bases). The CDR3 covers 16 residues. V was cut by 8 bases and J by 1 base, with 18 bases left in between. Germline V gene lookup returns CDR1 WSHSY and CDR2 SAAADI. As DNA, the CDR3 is TGCGCCAGCGGGGGGACTCGGGGCGCGAGCAATCAGCCCCAGCATTTT. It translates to CASGGTRGASNQPQHF.

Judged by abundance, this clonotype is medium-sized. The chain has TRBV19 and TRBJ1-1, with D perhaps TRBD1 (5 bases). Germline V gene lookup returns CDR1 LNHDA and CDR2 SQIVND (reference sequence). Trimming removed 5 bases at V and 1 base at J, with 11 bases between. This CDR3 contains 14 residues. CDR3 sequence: CASSADSGNTEAFF. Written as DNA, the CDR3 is TGTGCCAGTAGTGCCGACAGCGGGAACACTGAAGCTTTCTTT. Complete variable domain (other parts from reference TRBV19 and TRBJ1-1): DGGITQSPKYLFRKEGQNVTLSCEQNLNHDAMYWYRQDPGQGLRLIYYSQIVNDFQKGDIAEGYSVSREKKESFPLTVTSAQKNPTAFYLCASSADSGNTEAFFGQGTRLTVV.

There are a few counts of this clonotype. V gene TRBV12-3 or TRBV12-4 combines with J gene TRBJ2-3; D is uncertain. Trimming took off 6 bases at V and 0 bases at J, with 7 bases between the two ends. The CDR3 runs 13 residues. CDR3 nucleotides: TGTGCCAGCAGAGGTTTGAGCACAGATACGCAGTATTTT. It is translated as CASRGLSTDTQYF.

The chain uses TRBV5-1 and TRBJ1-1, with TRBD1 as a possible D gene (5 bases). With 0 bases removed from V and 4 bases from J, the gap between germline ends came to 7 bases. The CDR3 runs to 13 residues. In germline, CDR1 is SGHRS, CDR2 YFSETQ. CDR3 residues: CASSLAGTTEAFF. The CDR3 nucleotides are TGCGCCAGCAGCTTGGCCGGGACCACTGAAGCTTTCTTT. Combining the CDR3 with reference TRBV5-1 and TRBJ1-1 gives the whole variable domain KAGVTQTPRYLIKTRGQQVTLSCSPISGHRSVSWYQQTPGQGLQFLFEYFSETQRNKGNFPGRFSGRQFSNSRSEMNVSTLELGDSALYLCASSLAGTTEAFFGQGTRLTVV.

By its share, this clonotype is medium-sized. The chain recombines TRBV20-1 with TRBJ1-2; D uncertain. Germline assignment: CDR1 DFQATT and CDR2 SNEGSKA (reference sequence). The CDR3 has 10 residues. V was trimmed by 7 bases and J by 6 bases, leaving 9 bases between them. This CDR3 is CSEAPNGYTF. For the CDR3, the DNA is TGCAGTGAAGCCCCCAATGGCTACACCTTC.

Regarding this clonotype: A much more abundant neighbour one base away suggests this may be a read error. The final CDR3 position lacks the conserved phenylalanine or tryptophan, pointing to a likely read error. The CDR3 loop is CASSLLGQSYGYTY. The CDR3 DNA reads TGTGCCAGCAGCTTGCTGGGACAGTCCTATGGCTACACCTAC. The chain couples TRBV5-6 to TRBJ1-2, with TRBD1 matching 7 bases. Germline trimming cut 1 base from V and 4 bases from J; bases unmatched to any gene: 4. The CDR3 has 14 amino acids. Germline V lookup: CDR1 SGHDT, CDR2 YYEEEE.

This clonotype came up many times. The chain's CDR3 is CSARSSSGRYEQYF. DNA for the CDR3: TGCAGTGCTAGAAGTTCGAGCGGGAGGTACGAGCAGTACTTC. The rearrangement links TRBV20-1 to TRBJ2-7, with 9 bases matching TRBD2. Germline trimming cut 2 bases from V and 4 bases from J; bases unmatched to any gene: 6. Looked up from germline, CDR1 is DFQATT and CDR2 is SNEGSKA (reference sequence). This CDR3 is built from 14 residues.

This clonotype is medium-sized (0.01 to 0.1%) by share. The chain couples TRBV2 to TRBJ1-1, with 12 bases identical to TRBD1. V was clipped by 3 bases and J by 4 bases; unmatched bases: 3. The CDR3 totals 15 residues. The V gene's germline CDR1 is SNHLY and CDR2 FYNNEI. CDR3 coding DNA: TGTGCCAGCAGTGACCCGGGACAGGGGGCCACTGAAGCTTTCTTT. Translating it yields CASSDPGQGATEAFF. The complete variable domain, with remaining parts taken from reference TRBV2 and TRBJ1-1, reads EPEVTQTPSHQVTQMGQEVILRCVPISNHLYFYWYRQILGQKVEFLVSFYNNEISEKSEIFDDQFSVERPDGSNFTLKIRSTKLEDSAMYFCASSDPGQGATEAFFGQGTRLTVV.